The next 27 T cell receptor beta chains were all read from a single sample in a study of blood T cell repertoires in COVID-19. Assay: immunoSEQ multiplex PCR; the TCRdb copy retains only in-frame clones and omits some. The table records around 110,000 clones, roughly 90% of them present only once. Sequenced sample: peripheral blood. Receptors were obtained from a man aged 35 to 55 with active or convalescent COVID-19.

V usage is TRBV5-6 and J usage is TRBJ1-1; TRBD1 matches 7 bases. Germline CDR1 SGHDT, CDR2 YYEEEE. The V and J ends lost 0 bases and 5 bases, in that order; junction bases with no gene match: 4. This CDR3 is 14 amino acids long. CDR3 in amino acids: CASSLDRGGTEAFF. The CDR3 DNA is TGTGCCAGCAGCTTGGACAGGGGTGGAACTGAAGCTTTCTTT.

This chain connects TRBV28 to TRBJ2-5; 9 bases line up with TRBD1. With V trimmed by 6 bases and J by 3 bases, 5 bases remained unmatched. CDR3 length equals 14 residues. The germline V gene has CDR1 MDHEN and CDR2 SYDVKM. The CDR3 DNA is TGTGCCAGCAGGAAGACAGGGGGAGAAGAGACCCAGTACTTC. Amino acid sequence: CASRKTGGEETQYF.

The chain joins TRBV9 to TRBJ2-7, with D maybe TRBD1 (6 bases). The germline V gene has CDR1 SGDLS and CDR2 YYNGEE. This CDR3 region has 14 residues. V lost 4 bases to trimming and J lost 2 bases, with 13 bases between them. The CDR3 spells CASSTGPTTYEQYF. CDR3 nucleotide sequence: TGTGCCAGCAGCACAGGGCCGACTACCTACGAGCAGTACTTC.

The rearrangement links TRBV4-1 to TRBJ1-6; 12 bases fit TRBD1. CDR3 size: 17 residues. V shed 4 bases and J 8 bases; nucleotides not matched to a gene: 9. Per germline, CDR1 MGHRA and CDR2 YSYEKL. CDR3 nucleotides: TGCGCCAGCAGCCTCACCGGGACAGGGGGCTTGGATTCACCCCTCCACTTT. Protein product: CASSLTGTGGLDSPLHF.

V usage is TRBV7-9 and J usage is TRBJ1-4; tentative D call: TRBD1 (6 bases). This CDR3 spans 16 amino acids. The germline V gene has CDR1 SEHNR and CDR2 FQNEAQ (reference sequence). V was shortened by 2 bases and J by 6 bases, with 16 bases between the two germline ends. The CDR3 bases are TGTGCCAGCAGCTTATCCTCGGACAGCCCTTATGAAAAACTGTTTTTT. Amino acid sequence: CASSLSSDSPYEKLFF.

The chain uses TRBV6-2 or TRBV6-3 and TRBJ1-2; D is ambiguous. Germline V lookup: CDR1 MNHEY, CDR2 SVGEGT. This CDR3 is built from 16 residues. Trimming took off 4 bases at V and 5 bases at J, with 20 bases between the two ends. CDR3 in amino acids: CASSSAGVTLGYGYTF. The CDR3 bases are TGTGCCAGCAGTTCAGCGGGAGTCACCTTGGGGTATGGCTACACCTTC.

This chain joins TRBV5-4 and TRBJ1-3; no clear D. Germline V CDR1 and CDR2: SGHNT, YYREEE (reference sequence). The length of the CDR3 is 14 residues. V lost 1 base, J lost 2 bases, and 7 bases lay in between. The CDR3 bases are TGTGCCAGCAGCTTGATGGCAGCTGGAAACACCATATATTTT. Protein sequence: CASSLMAAGNTIYF.

The V and J genes are TRBV4-1 and TRBJ2-7; D unresolved. This CDR3 region has 14 residues. Per germline, CDR1 MGHRA and CDR2 YSYEKL. The germline V and J ends were trimmed by 6 bases and 4 bases, with 16 bases remaining between them. The CDR3 DNA is TGCGCCAGCAGGCCAAGCGTAATAGGTTACGAGCAGTACTTC. Translated, it gives CASRPSVIGYEQYF.

This clone was counted between two and nine times. This chain connects TRBV5-8 to TRBJ2-7; TRBD1 matches 9 bases. Germline CDR1 and CDR2: SGHTS and YDEGEE. V shed 2 bases and J 4 bases; nucleotides not matched to a gene: 7. The CDR3 is 15 amino acids. CDR3 in DNA: TGTGCCAGCAGCTTCGGGCGGGACAGGGCATACGAGCAGTACTTC. This gives the protein CASSFGRDRAYEQYF.

The genes are TRBV3-1 (or the pseudogene TRBV3-2) and TRBJ2-5; 15 nucleotides line up with TRBD2. Trimming took 0 bases from V and 5 from J; bases not matched to a gene: 4. The CDR3 extends over 17 amino acids. Germline values: CDR1 LGHDT, CDR2 YNNKEL (reference sequence). CDR3 protein: CASSQDGTSGGWETQYF. The CDR3 nucleotides are TGTGCCAGCAGCCAAGATGGGACTAGCGGGGGGTGGGAGACCCAGTACTTC.

This clone was detected only once. This sequence joins TRBV27 and TRBJ1-6; D is undetermined. Germline V gene lookup returns CDR1 MNHEY and CDR2 SMNVEV (reference sequence). V gave up 2 bases and J gave up 7 bases, with 6 bases separating them. This CDR3 is built from 13 residues. The CDR3: CASSLSGNSPLHF. CDR3 bases: TGTGCCAGCAGTTTAAGCGGGAATTCACCCCTCCACTTT.

The chain couples TRBV19 to TRBJ2-7; maybe TRBD1 (6 bases). The CDR3 contains 15 residues. In germline, CDR1 is LNHDA, CDR2 SQIVND (reference sequence). Between the trimmed V and J ends, which lost 7 bases and 0 bases, there was a span of 16 bases. DNA of the CDR3: TGTGCCAGTACTCCGGGACACGGAAGCTCCTACGAGCAGTACTTC. This gives the protein CASTPGHGSSYEQYF.

V usage is TRBV24-1 and J usage is TRBJ1-2, with 7 bases identical to TRBD1. CDR1 is KGHDR and CDR2 is SFDVKD in the germline V gene. J gave up 0 bases and V 4 bases, and 7 bases lay outside the gene matches. This CDR3 comprises 16 residues. The CDR3 here is CATSDPTGDTNYGYTF. CDR3 in DNA: TGTGCCACCAGTGACCCTACAGGGGATACTAACTATGGCTACACCTTC.

A single count supports this clone. The J gene is TRBJ1-2, the V gene TRBV6-6; 8 positions agree with TRBD1. The CDR3 runs 15 residues. Germline V gene lookup returns CDR1 MNHNY and CDR2 SVGAGI (reference sequence). The ends lost 7 bases at V and 3 bases at J; junction bases unmatched: 10. Here the CDR3 reads CASIPTTGVDYGYTF. CDR3 DNA sequence: TGTGCCAGCATCCCTACGACAGGGGTTGACTATGGCTACACCTTC.

The sample holds one count of this clone. The CDR3 nucleotides read TGCGCCAGCAGCCAAGGGACTAGCGGCCCCCGGGAGACCCAGTACTTC. Its protein product is CASSQGTSGPRETQYF. V and J are TRBV4-3 and TRBJ2-5; 10 bases match TRBD2. V gave up 1 base and J gave up 5 bases; unmatched junction bases: 7. CDR3 length equals 16 residues. Germline CDR1 is LGHNA and CDR2 is YSLEER.

The chain uses TRBV19 and TRBJ1-4; 8 nucleotides match TRBD1. The CDR3 extends over 15 amino acids. With 4 bases clipped from V and 7 bases from J, the junction kept 8 bases outside the gene matches. The germline gives CDR1 LNHDA, CDR2 SQIVND (reference sequence). The CDR3: CASSTYRGYGEKLFF. The CDR3 bases are TGTGCCAGTAGTACCTACAGGGGGTACGGTGAAAAACTGTTTTTT.

This sequence joins TRBV5-1 and TRBJ2-7, with no clear D. Trimming took off 0 bases at V and 5 bases at J, with 18 bases between the two ends. CDR3 size: 16 residues. Germline V CDR1 and CDR2: SGHRS, YFSETQ. The CDR3 protein is CASSLGFGGVVNEQYF. In DNA form, the CDR3 reads TGCGCCAGCAGCTTGGGGTTCGGCGGAGTCGTGAACGAGCAGTACTTC.

The chain joins TRBV28 to TRBJ1-2; D not resolved. The CDR3 length is 12 residues. Deletions cut 5 bases from V and 6 bases from J, with 10 bases between. Germline CDR1 reads MDHEN; CDR2 reads SYDVKM. CDR3 in amino acids: CASSAPADGYTF. The CDR3 DNA is TGTGCCAGCAGTGCCCCAGCGGATGGCTACACCTTC.

The chain combines TRBV27 with TRBJ1-5; D is possibly TRBD1 (5 bases). Germline V CDR1 and CDR2: MNHEY, SMNVEV (reference sequence). V lost 3 bases and J lost 0, with 9 bases in between. The CDR3 has 15 residues. In DNA form, the CDR3 reads TGTGCCAGCAGTTTTACAGGCTATAGCAATCAGCCCCAGCATTTT. Protein: CASSFTGYSNQPQHF.

This chain uses TRBV5-5 with TRBJ2-7; TRBD2 is a possible D gene (5 bases). Germline loops: CDR1 SGHKS, CDR2 YYEKEE (reference sequence). The germline V and J ends were trimmed by 4 bases and 0 bases, with 11 bases remaining between them. The CDR3 loop spans 14 amino acids. DNA of the CDR3: TGTGCCAGCAGCGGAAGGAGGCTCTCCTACGAGCAGTACTTC. Translating gives CASSGRRLSYEQYF. The whole variable domain, filled in from reference TRBV5-5 and TRBJ2-7, reads DAGVTQSPTHLIKTRGQQVTLRCSPISGHKSVSWYQQVLGQGPQFIFQYYEKEERGRGNFPDRFSARQFPNYSSELNVNALLLGDSALYLCASSGRRLSYEQYFGPGTRLTVT.

This chain uses TRBV19 with TRBJ1-1; no firm D call. The V and J ends lost 3 bases and 3 bases respectively, with 2 bases between them. The V gene's germline CDR1 is LNHDA and CDR2 SQIVND (reference sequence). This CDR3 has 11 amino acids. CDR3 DNA: TGTGCCAGTAGTATCGACACTGAAGCTTTCTTT. This sequence encodes CASSIDTEAFF.

This chain uses TRBV7-2 with TRBJ2-3; TRBD2 matches 9 bases. There are 19 residues in the CDR3. CDR1 and CDR2 from the germline V gene are SGHTA and FQGNSA. Germline trimming cut 0 bases from V and 2 bases from J; bases unmatched to any gene: 12. CDR3 DNA sequence: TGTGCCAGCAGCTTAGCGGCGCGAAGGGCGGGAGGGCTCACAGATACGCAGTATTTT. Its protein is CASSLAARRAGGLTDTQYF.

The chain recombines TRBV19 with TRBJ2-5; tentatively, D is TRBD2 (5 bases). The V end was cut by 2 bases, the J end by 7 bases, with 14 bases between. Germline CDR1 reads LNHDA; CDR2 reads SQIVND (reference sequence). The CDR3 loop spans 14 amino acids. CDR3 loop: CASSILAGEGTQYF. The CDR3 DNA reads TGTGCCAGTAGTATACTAGCCGGAGAGGGGACCCAGTACTTC.

This sequence joins TRBV11-2 and TRBJ2-7, with 7 bases aligning to TRBD1. This CDR3 contains 18 residues. The V gene end was trimmed by 4 bases and the J gene end by 2 bases; junction bases not matched to a gene: 17. Germline V CDR1 and CDR2: SGHAT, FQNNGV. CDR3 loop: CASSSRGVGQRLTYEQYF. Here the CDR3 DNA reads TGTGCCAGCAGCTCCCGTGGTGTGGGACAGCGCCTGACCTACGAGCAGTACTTC. Filled out from reference TRBV11-2 and TRBJ2-7, the complete variable domain reads EAGVAQSPRYKIIEKRQSVAFWCNPISGHATLYWYQQILGQGPKLLIQFQNNGVVDDSQLPKDRFSAERLKGVDSTLKIQPAKLEDSAVYLCASSSRGVGQRLTYEQYFGPGTRLTVT.

The chain uses TRBV27 and TRBJ1-1; 7 bases agree with TRBD1. Trimming at V came to 4 bases and at J to 1 base, leaving 0 bases not matched to a gene. This CDR3 comprises 13 residues. Germline CDR1 MNHEY, CDR2 SMNVEV (reference sequence). CDR3 protein: CASSWTGNTEAFF. In nucleotides, the CDR3 is TGTGCCAGCAGTTGGACAGGGAACACTGAAGCTTTCTTT.

The chain couples TRBV30 to TRBJ1-2; D is perhaps TRBD1 (6 bases). V was cut by 2 bases and J by 4 bases, with 11 bases left in between. This CDR3 comprises 13 residues. The germline CDR1 and CDR2 sequences are GTSNPN and SVGIG (reference sequence). CDR3 sequence (DNA): TGTGCCTGGAGTCCAGGGGTGGGCTATGGCTACACCTTC. This translates into CAWSPGVGYGYTF.

The chain couples TRBV3-1 (or the pseudogene TRBV3-2) to TRBJ2-7; 10 bases line up with TRBD2. The J segment lost 2 bases and the V segment lost 3 bases, leaving 4 bases of the junction unmatched. The CDR3 length is 15 residues. Germline V CDR1 and CDR2: LGHDT, YNNKEL (reference sequence). In DNA, the CDR3 is TGTGCCAGCAGCCAGATAGCGGGAGGCCCCTACGAGCAGTACTTC. Translated, it gives CASSQIAGGPYEQYF.